This section outlines one T cell receptor beta chain sequence together with its context. What it recognizes is unknown. The sample is drawn from a study of cytomegalovirus exposure and HLA in healthy donors. General study results and limits: Links to common viral pathogens appeared, in a later analysis, for several of the most significant clusters. Reported performance of the classifier showed diagnosis of cytomegalovirus status with high specificity and sensitivity.

The study ran its PCR with 60 Vbeta and 13 Jbeta primers. Assay: immunoSEQ multiplex PCR; the TCRdb copy retains only in-frame clones and omits some. The sample carries 180,000 or so clones, around 70% recorded once. The germline V gene encodes CDR1 MNHEY and CDR2 SMNVEV (reference sequence). V was shortened by 2 bases and J by 0 bases, with 8 bases between the two germline ends. The CDR3 has 15 amino acids. The sequence was obtained from a male donor in good health and CMV-seronegative. The chain couples TRBV27 to TRBJ1-5; unclear D gene. What was sequenced was PBMCs. The CDR3 region is CASSLVAVSNQPQHF. DNA for the CDR3: TGTGCCAGCAGTTTAGTGGCAGTTAGCAATCAGCCCCAGCATTTT.